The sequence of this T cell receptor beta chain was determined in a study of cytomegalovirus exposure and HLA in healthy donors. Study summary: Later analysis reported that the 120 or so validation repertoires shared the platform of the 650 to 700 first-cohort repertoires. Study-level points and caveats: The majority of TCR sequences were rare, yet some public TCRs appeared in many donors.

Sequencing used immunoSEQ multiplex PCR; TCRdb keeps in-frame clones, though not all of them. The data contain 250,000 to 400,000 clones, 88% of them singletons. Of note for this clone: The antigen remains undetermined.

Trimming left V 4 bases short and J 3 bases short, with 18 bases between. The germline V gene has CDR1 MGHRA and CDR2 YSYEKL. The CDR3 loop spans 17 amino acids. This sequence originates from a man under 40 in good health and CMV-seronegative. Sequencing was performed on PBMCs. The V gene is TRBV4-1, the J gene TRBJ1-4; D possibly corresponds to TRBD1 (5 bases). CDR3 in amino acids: CASSRNPRGGANEKLFF. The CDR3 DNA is TGCGCCAGCAGCCGCAACCCTCGGGGGGGTGCTAATGAAAAACTGTTTTTT.